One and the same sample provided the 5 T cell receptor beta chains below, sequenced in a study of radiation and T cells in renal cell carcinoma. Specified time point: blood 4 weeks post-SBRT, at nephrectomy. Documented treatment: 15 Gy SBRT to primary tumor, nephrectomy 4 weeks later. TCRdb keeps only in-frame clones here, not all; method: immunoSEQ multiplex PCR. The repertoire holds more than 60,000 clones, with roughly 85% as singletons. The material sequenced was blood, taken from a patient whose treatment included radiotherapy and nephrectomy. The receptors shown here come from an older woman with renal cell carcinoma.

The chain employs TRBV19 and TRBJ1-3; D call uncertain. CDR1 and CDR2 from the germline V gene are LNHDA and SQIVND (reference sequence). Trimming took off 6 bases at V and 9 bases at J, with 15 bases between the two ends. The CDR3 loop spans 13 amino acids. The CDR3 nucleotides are TGTGCCAGTAGGGACGGCGGTTTTCCCACCATATATTTT. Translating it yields CASRDGGFPTIYF. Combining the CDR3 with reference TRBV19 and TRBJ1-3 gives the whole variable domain DGGITQSPKYLFRKEGQNVTLSCEQNLNHDAMYWYRQDPGQGLRLIYYSQIVNDFQKGDIAEGYSVSREKKESFPLTVTSAQKNPTAFYLCASRDGGFPTIYFGEGSWLTVV.

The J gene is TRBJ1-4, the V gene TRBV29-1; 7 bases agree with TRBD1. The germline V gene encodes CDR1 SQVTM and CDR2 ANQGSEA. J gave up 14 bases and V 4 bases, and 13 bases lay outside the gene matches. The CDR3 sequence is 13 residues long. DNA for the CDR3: TGCAGCGTTGCCACCTCTAACAGGGGTATGCTGTTTTTT. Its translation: CSVATSNRGMLFF.

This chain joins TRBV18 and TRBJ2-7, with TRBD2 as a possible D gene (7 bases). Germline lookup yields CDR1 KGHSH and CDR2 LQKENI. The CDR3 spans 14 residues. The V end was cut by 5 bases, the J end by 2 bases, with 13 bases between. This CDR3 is CASSLSGDTYEQYF. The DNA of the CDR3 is TGTGCCAGCTCATTGAGCGGGGACACCTACGAGCAGTACTTC.

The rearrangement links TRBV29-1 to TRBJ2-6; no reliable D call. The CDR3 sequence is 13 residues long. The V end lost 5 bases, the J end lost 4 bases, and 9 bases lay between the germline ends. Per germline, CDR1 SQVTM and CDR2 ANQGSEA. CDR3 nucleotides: TGCAGCGTTCGTGAGCTGGGGGCCAACGTCCTGACTTTC. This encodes CSVRELGANVLTF.

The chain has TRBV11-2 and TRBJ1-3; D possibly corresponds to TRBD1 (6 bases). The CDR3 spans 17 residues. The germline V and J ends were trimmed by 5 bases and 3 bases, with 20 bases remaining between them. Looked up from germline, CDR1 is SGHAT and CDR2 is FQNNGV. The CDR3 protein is CASSQLSYRDIGNTIYF. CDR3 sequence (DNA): TGTGCCAGCAGCCAACTATCGTACAGGGATATTGGAAACACCATATATTTT.